This T cell receptor beta chain was captured in a study of blood T cells in healthy people across ages. For every donor, a draw yielded around 9.4 milliliters of peripheral blood. Trimming cost V 0 bases and J 5 bases; bases outside gene matches: 7. The CDR3 is 15 amino acids. Germline V CDR1 and CDR2: SQVTM, ANQGSEA. A second roughly 7 to 11 cycle PCR used barcoded and J-beta primers. A tag from a template-switch adaptor with 12 random nucleotides marked each cDNA molecule. TCRdb analysed the 5' RACE reads with MiXCR anew, one entry per CDR3 protein. This sample has over 700,000 distinct CDR3 sequences, with about 53% found just once.

The sample comprised blood. The receptor was derived from a man at least 80 years old in good health. V is TRBV29-1 and J is TRBJ1-1; 9 bases are a match to TRBD1. As DNA, the CDR3 is TGCAGCGTTGAAGAGTTTCCCGGACAGGGGACTGAAGCTTTCTTT. This encodes CSVEEFPGQGTEAFF.